This T cell receptor (beta chain) was profiled in a study of shared clonotypes between healthy human individuals. Across the whole study: The plates for each donor numbered three CD4 naive, three CD4 memory, two CD8 naive and one CD8 memory. Study results and limitations: Across subsets, estimated richness was generally greater for naive than for memory populations.

As for this clone: The antigen remains undetermined.

Germline-derived CDR1 and CDR2 are SGHRS and YFSETQ. This CDR3 spans 14 amino acids. With 7 bases clipped from V and 6 bases from J, the junction kept 10 bases outside the gene matches. Generated by immunoSEQ multiplex PCR, the TCRdb table keeps only in-frame clones and is missing some. The sample carries hundreds of thousands of clones, 90% to 96% recorded once. This sequence was found in a woman aged 25 to 39 in good health. The chain recombines TRBV5-1 with TRBJ2-1; 7 nucleotides agree with TRBD1. The sequenced sample consisted of naive CD4+ T cells sorted from blood. Stated subset: CD45RA+ positively selected. For the CDR3, the DNA is TGCGCCAGCCGCGCCGGGACAGAGGTCAATGAGCAGTTCTTC. As protein: CASRAGTEVNEQFF.